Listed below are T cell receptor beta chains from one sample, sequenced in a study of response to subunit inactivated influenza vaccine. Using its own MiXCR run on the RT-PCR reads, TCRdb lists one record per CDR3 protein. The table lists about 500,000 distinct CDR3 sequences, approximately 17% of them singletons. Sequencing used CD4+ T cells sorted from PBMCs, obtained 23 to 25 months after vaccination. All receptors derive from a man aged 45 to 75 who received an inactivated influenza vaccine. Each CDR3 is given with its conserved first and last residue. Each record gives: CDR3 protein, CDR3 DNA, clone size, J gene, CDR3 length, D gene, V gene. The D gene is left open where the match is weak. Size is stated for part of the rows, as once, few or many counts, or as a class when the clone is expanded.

CSAPRNLGDQYF | TGCAGTGCTCCGAGGAACCTCGGGGACCAGTACTTC | once | TRBJ2-5 | 12 | - | TRBV20-1
CASSQNRGGGEAFF | TGTGCCAGCAGTCAGAACAGGGGAGGGGGTGAAGCTTTCTTT | - | TRBJ1-1 | 14 | TRBD1 | TRBV12-3/TRBV12-4
CASILGLASYEQFF | TGTGCCAGCATCTTAGGACTAGCGTCTTATGAGCAGTTCTTC | - | TRBJ2-1 | 14 | TRBD2 | TRBV12-3/TRBV12-4
CAWKNTLRGSGEKLFF | TGTGCCTGGAAAAATACACTGCGTGGGTCCGGAGAAAAACTGTTTTTT | few | TRBJ1-4 | 16 | - | TRBV30
CATSGSGQYNEQFF | TGTGCCACCAGCGGATCTGGACAGTACAATGAGCAGTTCTTC | - | TRBJ2-1 | 14 | - | TRBV15
CATGEGGKETQYF | TGTGCCACCGGAGAAGGGGGGAAAGAGACCCAGTACTTC | many | TRBJ2-5 | 13 | - | TRBV24-1
CASSPTGDRGFYTF | TGTGCCAGCAGCCCTACGGGGGACAGGGGGTTCTACACCTTC | few | TRBJ1-2 | 14 | TRBD1 | TRBV7-6
CASSRDRGLQPQHF | TGTGCCAGCAGCCGGGACAGGGGGCTTCAGCCCCAGCATTTT | - | TRBJ1-5 | 14 | TRBD1 | TRBV12-3/TRBV12-4
CASSDLERGKQFF | TGTGCCAGCAGTGACCTCGAGCGGGGAAAGCAGTTCTTC | many | TRBJ2-1 | 13 | TRBD2 | TRBV2
CSAGRGIVNQPQHF | TGCAGTGCCGGACGGGGTATAGTTAATCAGCCCCAGCATTTT | - | TRBJ1-5 | 14 | - | TRBV20-1
CSASASALFNEQFF | TGCAGTGCTAGTGCTAGTGCCTTGTTCAATGAGCAGTTCTTC | - | TRBJ2-1 | 14 | - | TRBV20-1
CASSIQGVDTQYF | TGTGCCAGCAGCATTCAGGGGGTCGATACGCAGTATTTT | - | TRBJ2-3 | 13 | TRBD1 | TRBV7-8
CASSPRQGEFGNTIYF | TGCGCCAGCAGCCCGAGACAGGGGGAGTTTGGAAACACCATATATTTT | - | TRBJ1-3 | 16 | TRBD1 | TRBV4-3
CSAPWTLTDTEAFF | TGCAGTGCCCCATGGACCCTCACGGACACTGAAGCTTTCTTT | - | TRBJ1-1 | 14 | - | TRBV20-1
CSTSRQDKNIQYF | TGCAGTACTTCAAGACAGGACAAAAACATTCAGTACTTC | few | TRBJ2-4 | 13 | - | TRBV20-1
CASSRGDTGELFF | TGCGCCAGCAGCCGGGGCGACACCGGGGAGCTGTTTTTT | - | TRBJ2-2 | 13 | - | TRBV5-1
CASSVAGDMSIQYF | TGTGCCAGCAGCGTCGCGGGGGACATGAGCATTCAGTACTTC | once | TRBJ2-4 | 14 | - | TRBV9
CASSLSGGRNSPLHF | TGTGCCAGCAGCCTGAGCGGGGGGAGGAATTCACCCCTCCACTTT | - | TRBJ1-6 | 15 | - | TRBV6-1